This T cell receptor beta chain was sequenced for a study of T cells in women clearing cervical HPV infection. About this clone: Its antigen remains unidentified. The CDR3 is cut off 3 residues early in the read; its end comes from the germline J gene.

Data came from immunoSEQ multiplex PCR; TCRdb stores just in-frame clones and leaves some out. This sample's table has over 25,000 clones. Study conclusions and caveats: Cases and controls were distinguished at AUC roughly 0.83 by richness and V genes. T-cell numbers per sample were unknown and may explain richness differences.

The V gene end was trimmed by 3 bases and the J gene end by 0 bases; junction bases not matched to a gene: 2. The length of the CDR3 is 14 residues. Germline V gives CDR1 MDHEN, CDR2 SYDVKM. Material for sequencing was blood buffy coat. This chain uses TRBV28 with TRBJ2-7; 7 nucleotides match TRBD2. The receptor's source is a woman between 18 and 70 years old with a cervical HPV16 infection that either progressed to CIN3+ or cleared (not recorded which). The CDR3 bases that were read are TGTGCCAGCAGTTTGGGGGGGGGCTCCTACGAG. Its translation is CASSLGGGSYE. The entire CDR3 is CASSLGGGSYEQYF.